The sample holds a few counts of the clone carrying this T cell receptor beta chain. Its matching antigen is unknown. The source of the sample is a study of response to subunit inactivated influenza vaccine. General study points: The study's authors posited that every seasonal influenza vaccination enlists few new T cells.

TCRdb passed the RT-PCR reads through MiXCR, listing each CDR3 protein once. The sample consists of hundreds of thousands of distinct CDR3 sequences, about 14% of them appearing once. The CDR3 has 14 amino acids. Germline CDR1 and CDR2: SNHLY and FYNNEI. V was shortened by 3 bases and J by 6 bases, with 12 bases between the two germline ends. The sequence came from a middle-aged man who received an inactivated influenza vaccine. The source was PBMCs from blood, collected approximately 15 days before vaccination. The rearrangement joins TRBV2 to TRBJ2-4; D possibly corresponds to TRBD1 (6 bases). The DNA for the CDR3 is TGTGCCAGCAGTGATACAGGGCGGGCAAACATTCAGTACTTC. It translates to CASSDTGRANIQYF.